Here is one T cell receptor (beta chain) with its context. The data were taken from a study of technical replicates of blood from a handful of donors. CDR1 and CDR2 (germline): MNHEY, SVGAGI. This CDR3 spans 15 amino acids. V dropped 1 base and J dropped 3; count of bases not matched to a gene: 6. Data came from immunoSEQ multiplex PCR; TCRdb stores just in-frame clones and leaves some out. Among about 99,000 clones listed, 95% were seen once. The material sequenced was T cells isolated from PBMCs. The origin of this receptor is a human donor in good health. This sequence joins TRBV6-5 and TRBJ2-7; 7 bases align to TRBD2. The DNA for the CDR3 is TGTGCCAGCAGTTACTTGGGGGAGGGTAACTACGAGCAGTACTTC. It codes for CASSYLGEGNYEQYF.